These 10 T cell receptor beta chains share one sample of origin, sequenced in a study of shared clonotypes between healthy human individuals. Clones were sequenced by immunoSEQ multiplex PCR, and TCRdb holds only the in-frame ones, with some missing. The sample lists 2,100,000 or so clones, 90% to 96% occurring once. What was sequenced was naive CD4+ T cells sorted from blood. Subset: CD45RA+ positively selected. The source is a man aged 18-30 years in good health.

The chain recombines TRBV5-1 with TRBJ1-6, with 7 bases identical to TRBD1. Germline CDR1 and CDR2: SGHRS and YFSETQ. Trimming removed 4 bases from V and 0 bases from J; junction bases left unmatched: 1. The CDR3 is 15 amino acids. CDR3 loop: CASSRDSSYNSPLHF. Here the CDR3 DNA reads TGCGCCAGCAGCCGGGACAGCTCCTATAATTCACCCCTCCACTTT. Looking up the rest from reference TRBV5-1 and TRBJ1-6 gives the full variable domain: KAGVTQTPRYLIKTRGQQVTLSCSPISGHRSVSWYQQTPGQGLQFLFEYFSETQRNKGNFPGRFSGRQFSNSRSEMNVSTLELGDSALYLCASSRDSSYNSPLHFGNGTRLTVT.

Note on this clone: The same CDR3 arises from other DNA sequences in this sample as well. The V and J genes are TRBV6-4 and TRBJ2-2, with 7 positions matching TRBD1. V gave up 6 bases and J gave up 1 base; unmatched junction bases: 2. The CDR3 runs to 14 residues. The germline gives CDR1 MRHNA, CDR2 SNTAGT. The CDR3 bases are TGTGCCAGCAGACGACAGGGGAACACCGGGGAGCTGTTTTTT. This gives the protein CASRRQGNTGELFF.

Comments on this clone: The junction shows a germline mismatch at one end, possibly a read error. This chain links TRBV6-1 with TRBJ2-1; TRBD2 aligns across 9 bases. The CDR3 covers 15 residues. The germline gives CDR1 MNHNS, CDR2 SASEGT. CDR3: CASSRLAASHNEQFF. Here the CDR3 DNA reads TGTGCCAGCAGTAGACTAGCGGCCTCCCACAATGAGCAGTTCTTC.

This chain links TRBV9 with TRBJ2-1; possibly TRBD1 for D (6 bases). The length of the CDR3 is 14 residues. Germline CDR1 reads SGDLS; CDR2 reads YYNGEE. V lost 3 bases, J lost 8 bases, and 15 bases lay in between. The CDR3 protein is CASSARDNVYEQFF. The CDR3 nucleotides are TGTGCCAGCAGCGCCCGGGACAATGTTTATGAGCAGTTCTTC. Full variable domain (missing parts from reference TRBV9 and TRBJ2-1): DSGVTQTPKHLITATGQRVTLRCSPRSGDLSVYWYQQSLDQGLQFLIQYYNGEERAKGNILERFSAQQFPDLHSELNLSSLELGDSALYFCASSARDNVYEQFFGPGTRLTVL.

V usage is TRBV5-4 and J usage is TRBJ2-5, with 10 bases fitting TRBD1. Germline-derived CDR1 and CDR2 are SGHNT and YYREEE (reference sequence). V trimming: 4 bases; J trimming: 5 bases; junction bases outside the gene matches: 11. This CDR3 contains 16 residues. The CDR3 region has the DNA TGTGCCAGCAGCCGTACCGGGACAGGGGTTCATGAGACCCAGTACTTC. Translation: CASSRTGTGVHETQYF.

This clone was seen once. The gene calls are TRBV9 and TRBJ2-1; 14 bases map to TRBD2. The CDR3 length is 17 residues. The V gene end was trimmed by 4 bases and the J gene end by 8 bases; junction bases not matched to a gene: 11. CDR1 and CDR2 (germline): SGDLS, YYNGEE. The CDR3 here is CASSPRGTSGSSDEQFF. CDR3 nucleotide sequence: TGTGCCAGCAGCCCCCGAGGGACTAGCGGGAGTTCGGATGAGCAGTTCTTC.

V is TRBV9 and J is TRBJ2-1; TRBD1 matches 7 bases. Germline V lookup: CDR1 SGDLS, CDR2 YYNGEE. J was trimmed by 5 bases and V by 3 bases; bases with no gene match: 8. The CDR3 length is 15 residues. The CDR3 sequence is CASSATGTANNEQFF. The CDR3 coding sequence is TGTGCCAGCAGCGCCACCGGGACAGCTAACAATGAGCAGTTCTTC. Complete variable domain (other parts from reference TRBV9 and TRBJ2-1): DSGVTQTPKHLITATGQRVTLRCSPRSGDLSVYWYQQSLDQGLQFLIQYYNGEERAKGNILERFSAQQFPDLHSELNLSSLELGDSALYFCASSATGTANNEQFFGPGTRLTVL.

The chain joins TRBV29-1 to TRBJ2-7, with 7 bases that match TRBD2. V trimming: 4 bases; J trimming: 3 bases; junction bases outside the gene matches: 6. CDR3 length equals 13 residues. Germline loops: CDR1 SQVTM, CDR2 ANQGSEA. The CDR3 loop reads CSVGGGGLYEQYF. CDR3 bases: TGCAGCGTTGGTGGCGGGGGACTCTACGAGCAGTACTTC.

As to this clone: This same CDR3 is encoded by further DNA sequences in the sample. The chain links TRBV5-4 to TRBJ1-1, with D possibly being TRBD1 (5 bases). V was pared by 5 bases and J by 0 bases, with 17 bases between. The CDR3 is 16 amino acids. The V gene's germline CDR1 is SGHNT and CDR2 YYREEE (reference sequence). The CDR3 nucleotides read TGTGCCAGCAGTCCTGGCGGGCAGGGACTGAACACTGAAGCTTTCTTT. It encodes CASSPGGQGLNTEAFF.

The chain uses TRBV30 and TRBJ2-5; possibly TRBD1 for D (7 bases). With the DNA end fitting TRBJ2-7 better, the J assignment may be wrong. The CDR3 length is 15 residues. Germline CDR1 and CDR2: GTSNPN and SVGIG (reference sequence). The DNA of the CDR3 is TGTGCCTGGAGTGTAGGGAGGCCAGGGGGCTACGAGCAGTACTTC. Its protein product is CAWSVGRPGGYEQYF.